The present TCR beta chain was sequenced within a study of early T cells in non-severe SARS-CoV-2 infection. In germline, CDR1 is MNHEY, CDR2 SVGAGI. The CDR3 contains 14 residues. V dropped 3 bases and J dropped 14; count of bases not matched to a gene: 9. This clonotype has at least ten counts. Each single cDNA molecule received a unique molecular identifier. Using its own MiXCR run on the 5' RACE reads, TCRdb lists one record per CDR3 protein. Among around 92,000 distinct CDR3 sequences, approximately 11% were seen once, and the ten largest hold approximately 5%. This clonotype was obtained from an adult who was a healthcare worker with PCR-confirmed SARS-CoV-2 infection or an uninfected control (not recorded which). The gene calls are TRBV6-5 and TRBJ2-1; 11 bases fit TRBD2. The sample consisted of whole blood. CDR3 DNA sequence: TGTGCCAGCAGTTATAAACTTAGCGGGAGGGTTGAGTTCTTC. It is translated as CASSYKLSGRVEFF.